What follows are 2 T cell receptor beta chains derived from one specimen sequenced in a study of T cell repertoires in cytomegalovirus infection. These TCRs' antigens remain unknown. TCRdb re-called the reads with MiXCR, one entry per CDR3 protein. The sample contains around 430,000 distinct CDR3 sequences, about 39% of which appear only once. The sample here was cultured PBMCs, taken from culture after CMV antigen stimulation. The receptors stem from a human donor in good health (CMV status not recorded). Some clones in this sample may be carry-over from other donors' samples.

The J gene is TRBJ2-5, the V gene TRBV3-1, with TRBD1 matching over 9 bases. Trimming at V came to 1 base and at J to 9 bases, leaving 9 bases not matched to a gene. The CDR3 is made up of 15 amino acids. CDR1 and CDR2 (germline): LGHDT, YNNKEL (reference sequence). The CDR3 DNA reads TGTGCCAGCAGCCAAGTAAGACAGGGGGACTGGGCCCAGTACTTC. It is translated as CASSQVRQGDWAQYF.

The chain uses TRBV27 and TRBJ2-7; 14 bases align to TRBD2. Germline values: CDR1 MNHEY, CDR2 SMNVEV (reference sequence). This CDR3 region has 18 residues. J was trimmed by 2 bases and V by 5 bases; bases with no gene match: 11. The CDR3 DNA reads TGTGCCAGCAGTGTAGTGGGGACTAGCGGGAGCAAACCCTACGAGCAGTACTTC. Residues: CASSVVGTSGSKPYEQYF.